This T cell receptor (beta chain) was recovered during a study of T-cell reconstitution after alpha-beta-depleted transplantation in children. The V segment lost 4 bases and the J segment 1 base; nucleotides outside the gene matches: 6. Germline values: CDR1 SGDLS, CDR2 YYNGEE. The length of the CDR3 is 15 residues. Preparation of the TCRbeta library used unique molecular identifiers. TCRdb called the PCR reads again in MiXCR, with one record for every CDR3 protein. The sample consists of approximately 400,000 distinct CDR3 sequences, roughly 10% of them appearing once. This clonotype was observed at least ten times.

The J gene is TRBJ1-1, the V gene TRBV9; TRBD1 matches at 8 bases. The sample was PBMCs from the stem cell graft donor, taken from the stem cell graft. The receptor's source is a human donor who donated a stem cell graft to a child with acute myeloid leukemia. The CDR3 region has the DNA TGTGCCAGCAGCAAGGGACAGGACCCGAACACTGAAGCTTTCTTT. It specifies CASSKGQDPNTEAFF.